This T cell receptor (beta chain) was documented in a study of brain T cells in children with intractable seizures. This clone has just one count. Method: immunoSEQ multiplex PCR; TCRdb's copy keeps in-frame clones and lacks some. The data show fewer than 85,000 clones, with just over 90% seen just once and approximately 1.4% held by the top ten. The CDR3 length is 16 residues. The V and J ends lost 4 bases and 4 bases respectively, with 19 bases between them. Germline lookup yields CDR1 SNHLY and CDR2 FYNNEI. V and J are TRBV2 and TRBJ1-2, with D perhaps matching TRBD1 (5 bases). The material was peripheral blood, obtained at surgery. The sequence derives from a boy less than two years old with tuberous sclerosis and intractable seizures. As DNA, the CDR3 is TGTGCCAGCAGTGGAGGGGAGGCCCACGTTCTCTATGGCTACACCTTC. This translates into CASSGGEAHVLYGYTF.